Listed below are T cell receptor beta chains from one sample, sequenced in a study of cytomegalovirus exposure and HLA in healthy donors. Repertoires were generated with immunoSEQ multiplex PCR, while TCRdb's copy carries only in-frame clones and drops some. This table has about 170,000 clones, 82% appearing once. The source material was PBMCs. The receptors were gathered from a girl aged 2-10 years in good health and CMV-seropositive. The CDR3 runs from the conserved cysteine through the conserved F or W. Each record gives: clone size, J gene, D gene, V gene, CDR3 DNA, CDR3 protein. D genes are given only for firm matches. Only part of the rows carry a size: once, few, many, or a class if the clone is expanded.

>few|TRBJ2-3|.|TRBV5-1
TGCGCCAGCAGCTTAGGGGGAGTCTCTAGCACAGATACGCAGTATTTT
CASSLGGVSSTDTQYF
>.|TRBJ1-5|TRBD1|TRBV2
TGTGCCAGCAGATACGGGACAGGAGAACAGCCCCAGCATTTT
CASRYGTGEQPQHF
>.|TRBJ2-5|TRBD2|TRBV13
TGTGCCAGCAACCCACCCAATCGTAAGGGACTAGCATGGGAGACCCAGTACTTC
CASNPPNRKGLAWETQYF
>.|TRBJ2-1|.|TRBV10-3
TGTGCCATCAGTGAGTCGGCCGGGGAAGCTCACAATGAGCAGTTCTTC
CAISESAGEAHNEQFF
>.|TRBJ2-1|.|TRBV6-1
TGTGCCAGCAGCCAGCGTGGGTACAATGAGCAGTTCTTC
CASSQRGYNEQFF
>.|TRBJ2-1|.|TRBV27
TGTGCCAGCAGTCCCGATTTTAGTGAGCAGTTCTTC
CASSPDFSEQFF
>.|TRBJ1-1|.|TRBV20-1
TGCAGTGCGAACTTGAGGAGGGCAGCTTTCTTT
CSANLRRAAFF
>.|TRBJ1-2|.|TRBV28
TGTGCCAGCATATCCTGGGGCTTTGACTATGGCTACACCTTC
CASISWGFDYGYTF
>.|TRBJ2-2|.|TRBV19
TGTGCCAGTAGTACCAGGGTGGGGGGGGAGCTGTTTTTT
CASSTRVGGELFF
>.|TRBJ2-1|TRBD2|TRBV5-1
TGCGCCAGCAGCTTGAGATGGTTTCAGCCGGGAGGAAACTACAATGAGCAGTTCTTC
CASSLRWFQPGGNYNEQFF
>.|TRBJ2-1|TRBD2|TRBV10-3
TGTGCCATCAAACAAGCGGGAGGTCGCAATGAGCAGTTCTTC
CAIKQAGGRNEQFF
>.|TRBJ2-5|.|TRBV4-2
TGTGCCAGCAGCCAAGATGTAGCTCGAAAGACCCAGTACTTC
CASSQDVARKTQYF
>once|TRBJ2-5|.|TRBV5-5
TGTGCCAGCAGCCTGAACATTGGAGGGGAAGAGACCCAGTACTTC
CASSLNIGGEETQYF
>.|TRBJ2-1|TRBD2|TRBV4-1
TGCGCCAGCAGCCAAGATGATTCTAGCGGATACAATGAGCAGTTCTTC
CASSQDDSSGYNEQFF
>.|TRBJ2-4|.|TRBV11-2
TGTGCCAGCAGCCGCCTACTCTTGACAGAAAACATTCAGTACTTC
CASSRLLLTENIQYF
>.|TRBJ2-5|TRBD2|TRBV18
TGTGCCAGCTCACCACCTTGGAGCGGGAGGGCCGGGAAGGAGACCCAGTACTTC
CASSPPWSGRAGKETQYF
>.|TRBJ2-7|.|TRBV6-1
TGTGCCACCACACCCCACCGACAGACTAGCTACGAGCAGTACTTC
CATTPHRQTSYEQYF
>medium-sized|TRBJ2-3|TRBD1|TRBV6-4
TGTGCCAGCAGTGACGGACAGGGGGCAGATACGCAGTATTTT
CASSDGQGADTQYF
>.|TRBJ1-5|.|TRBV30
TGTGCCTGGAGTTCTTACAGGGATCAGCCCCAGCATTTT
CAWSSYRDQPQHF
>.|TRBJ2-7|.|TRBV28
TGTGCCAGCAGTTCGGACTACTCCTACGAGCAGTACTTC
CASSSDYSYEQYF
>.|TRBJ1-2|.|TRBV6-5
TGTGCCACCTCCCCAGGGCTCTACTATGGCTACACCTTC
CATSPGLYYGYTF
>.|TRBJ2-7|.|TRBV30
TGTGCCTGCATCCCATCCGGACTGGACTACGAGCAGTACTTC
CACIPSGLDYEQYF
>few|TRBJ2-7|.|TRBV2
TGTGCCAGCAGTTCGAGGGAGCAGTACTTC
CASSSREQYF
>.|TRBJ2-7|.|TRBV28
TGTGCCAGCAATTACAACTACGAGCAGTACTTC
CASNYNYEQYF
>.|TRBJ1-3|.|TRBV10-2
TGCGCCAGCAGTGGAGCGGGAGCTGGAAACACCATATATTTT
CASSGAGAGNTIYF
>few|TRBJ1-5|.|TRBV15
TGTGCCACCAGCAGCCAAGGACAGTGGCATTTT
CATSSQGQWHF
>.|TRBJ2-7|TRBD2|TRBV5-4
TGTGCCAGCAGCTTGGACGTTACTAGCGGGAGTAGAGTCGGTCAGTACTTC
CASSLDVTSGSRVGQYF
>few|TRBJ2-7|TRBD1|TRBV18
TGTGCCAGCTCACCGAATCACGGACAGGTGGTCGAGCAGTACTTC
CASSPNHGQVVEQYF
>.|TRBJ2-2|TRBD2|TRBV15
TGTGCCACCAGCAGTAGACTAGCGGGAGAAACCGGGGAGCTGTTTTTT
CATSSRLAGETGELFF
>.|TRBJ2-7|TRBD2|TRBV27
TGTGCCAGCAGTTTAGAGCCAGCGGGGTCCTACGAGCAGTACTTC
CASSLEPAGSYEQYF
>.|TRBJ2-5|.|TRBV11-2
TGTGCCAGCAGCTCCGGGGGGCTGGAGACCCAGTACTTC
CASSSGGLETQYF
>.|TRBJ2-1|.|TRBV6-1
TGTGCCAGCTCTACGAACAATGAGCAGTTCTTC
CASSTNNEQFF
>.|TRBJ2-7|.|TRBV13
TGTGCCAGCAGCTCTAGCTCCTACGAGCAGTACTTC
CASSSSSYEQYF
>.|TRBJ2-7|TRBD2|TRBV9
TGTGCCAGCAGCCCTAGCGGGAGGGCCTTCGAGCAGTACTTC
CASSPSGRAFEQYF
>.|TRBJ2-7|.|TRBV4-1
TGCGCCAGCAGCCAAGAATTAACAGTTCGTCACGAGCAGTACTTC
CASSQELTVRHEQYF
>.|TRBJ2-7|TRBD2|TRBV5-1
TGCGCCAGCAGCTTGGGCGGGAGGAGCTCCTACGAGCAGTACTTC
CASSLGGRSSYEQYF
>.|TRBJ2-1|.|TRBV30
TGTGCCTGGATACAAATAGGAGCAGTACCGAGCTCCTACAATGAGCAGTTCTTC
CAWIQIGAVPSSYNEQFF
>.|TRBJ2-2|TRBD2|TRBV6-1
TGTGCCAGCAGTGTATACGGGACTAGCGGGCCCACGAACACCGGGGAGCTGTTTTTT
CASSVYGTSGPTNTGELFF
>once|TRBJ2-1|.|TRBV7-3
TGTGCCAGCAGCTCCAGCGGAACCTACAATGAGCAGTTCTTC
CASSSSGTYNEQFF
>.|TRBJ2-5|.|TRBV20-1
TGCAGTGCTAGTCTAGAGACCCAGTACTTC
CSASLETQYF
>.|TRBJ1-5|.|TRBV30
TGTGCCTGGGGAGGGAAATATAGCAATCAGCCCCAGCATTTT
CAWGGKYSNQPQHF
>.|TRBJ2-2|TRBD1|TRBV28
TGTGCCAGCAGTTTTGGAGGACAGGTCGGGGAGCTGTTTTTT
CASSFGGQVGELFF
>few|TRBJ2-7|.|TRBV10-1
TGCGCCAGCAGTGAGACGGGAGCTGGGGAGCAGTACTTC
CASSETGAGEQYF
>.|TRBJ2-7|.|TRBV6-1
TGTGCCAGCAGAGACAGATTCTACGAGCAGTACTTC
CASRDRFYEQYF
>once|TRBJ2-3|.|TRBV27
TGTGCCAGCTCGTCTATCAACACAGATACGCAGTATTTT
CASSSINTDTQYF
>once|TRBJ2-7|TRBD2|TRBV27
TGTGCCAGCAGATTAGCGGGAGCCCTAATATCCTATGAGCAGTACTTC
CASRLAGALISYEQYF
>.|TRBJ2-1|TRBD2|TRBV19
TGTGCCAGTAGTCAAGACGGGAGGGCGGGGGTACGTGTGGATGAGCAGTTCTTC
CASSQDGRAGVRVDEQFF
>few|TRBJ2-2|TRBD2|TRBV28
TGTGCCAGCAGCTACACTAGCGGGGGATCCACCGGGGAGCTGTTTTTT
CASSYTSGGSTGELFF
>.|TRBJ2-5|.|TRBV11-2
TGTGCCAGCAGCTCAATACAGGGACGGGCAGAGACCCAGTACTTC
CASSSIQGRAETQYF
>.|TRBJ1-5|TRBD1|TRBV18
TGTGCCAGCTCACCTTACAGGACAGGGGAAAATCAGCCCCAGCATTTT
CASSPYRTGENQPQHF
>.|TRBJ2-1|TRBD2|TRBV5-1
TGCGCCAGCAGCTCCAGACTAGCGGGGTCCTCCTACAATGAGCAGTTCTTC
CASSSRLAGSSYNEQFF
>.|TRBJ2-1|TRBD2|TRBV6-1
TGTGCCAGCAGCCGACTAGCGCCCTCCTACAATGAGCAGTTCTTC
CASSRLAPSYNEQFF
>once|TRBJ1-5|.|TRBV6-5
TGTGCCAGCAGTTATAAGTATTCCGGGGTCAATCAGCCCCAGCATTTT
CASSYKYSGVNQPQHF